This TCR beta chain was found in a study of T cell repertoires in cytomegalovirus infection. Trimming pared 8 bases from V and 2 bases from J, leaving 15 bases between. Germline CDR1 is SGHTA and CDR2 is FQGNSA. The CDR3 length is 14 residues. At least ten counts were recorded for this clonotype. Its antigen is unknown. TCRdb used MiXCR to reprocess the reads, holding one entry per CDR3 protein. Among hundreds of thousands of distinct CDR3 sequences listed, 30% to 35% were seen once. The material was cultured PBMCs, obtained from culture after CMV antigen stimulation. V is TRBV7-2 and J is TRBJ2-5, with D tentatively TRBD1 (6 bases). The clonotype was recovered from a human donor in good health (CMV status not recorded). Some clones in this sample may be carry-over from other donors' samples. The chain's CDR3 is CASAIRGNQETQYF. The CDR3 DNA reads as TGTGCCAGCGCCATTAGGGGGAATCAAGAGACCCAGTACTTC. Variable domain in full (rest from reference TRBV7-2 and TRBJ2-5): GAGVSQSPSNKVTEKGKDVELRCDPISGHTALYWYRQSLGQGLEFLIYFQGNSAPDKSGLPSDRFSAERTGGSVSTLTIQRTQQEDSAVYLCASAIRGNQETQYFGPGTRLLVL.